Following are 7 T cell receptor beta chains from one sample sequenced in a study of control samples from healthy donors and cancer patients. Assay: immunoSEQ multiplex PCR; the TCRdb copy retains only in-frame clones and omits some. This table holds fewer than 250,000 clones. Sequencing used blood. The receptors were gathered from a woman aged 25 to 39 in good health.

The J gene is TRBJ1-2, the V gene TRBV25-1, with D possibly matching TRBD1 (5 bases). Trimming removed 9 bases at V and 3 bases at J, with 14 bases between. The CDR3 runs 13 residues. Germline CDR1 is MGHDK and CDR2 is SYGVNS. The CDR3 bases are TGTGCCAGTGCTAGGGGTGACGACTATGGCTACACCTTC. This gives the protein CASARGDDYGYTF.

The J gene is TRBJ2-1, the V gene TRBV12-5; TRBD2 matches 7 bases. Germline CDR1 LGHNT, CDR2 FRNRAP. V lost 7 bases and J lost 4; bases outside the gene matches: 13. The CDR3 covers 16 residues. The CDR3 DNA reads TGTGCTAGTGCCATTGGGGGGGGACTAACATACAATGAGCAGTTCTTC. Protein: CASAIGGGLTYNEQFF.

The rearrangement joins TRBV10-1 to TRBJ2-4; D ambiguous. CDR1 is WNHNN and CDR2 is SYGVQD in the germline V gene (reference sequence). Trimming removed 5 bases at V and 4 bases at J, with 15 bases between. The CDR3 runs 15 residues. CDR3 sequence reads: CASSNPSVGKNIQYF. DNA of the CDR3: TGCGCCAGCAGTAACCCCAGCGTCGGTAAAAACATTCAGTACTTC.

The chain carries TRBV5-1 and TRBJ2-5; possible D gene TRBD1, 6 bases. Germline values: CDR1 SGHRS, CDR2 YFSETQ. The CDR3 contains 14 residues. The V end was cut by 6 bases, the J end by 4 bases, with 16 bases between. CDR3 nucleotide sequence: TGCGCCAGCACAACAGGGATTCCCCGAGAGACCCAGTACTTC. This codes for CASTTGIPRETQYF.

The CDR3 reads CASIPSRGGYSPLHF. Written as DNA, the CDR3 is TGTGCCAGCATCCCCTCCAGGGGGGGGTATTCACCCCTCCACTTT. The V call is TRBV28, the J call TRBJ1-6, with 7 positions matching TRBD1. V shed 7 bases and J 8 bases; nucleotides not matched to a gene: 11. The CDR3 has 15 amino acids. Germline CDR1 reads MDHEN; CDR2 reads SYDVKM.

The V gene is TRBV6-1, the J gene TRBJ1-3; perhaps TRBD1 as D (6 bases). From germline, CDR1 is MNHNS and CDR2 SASEGT. The CDR3 has 17 residues. Trimming cost V 4 bases and J 0 bases, with 16 bases left between them. The CDR3 coding sequence is TGTGCCAGCAGTGCCCGGACAGCCCTCTCCTCTGGAAACACCATATATTTT. Its protein product is CASSARTALSSGNTIYF.

The chain recombines TRBV6-5 with TRBJ2-4; a weak D match, TRBD1 (5 bases). In germline, CDR1 is MNHEY, CDR2 SVGAGI. V was pared by 6 bases and J by 3 bases, with 15 bases between. The length of the CDR3 is 15 residues. CDR3 protein: CASSPLRQGKNIQYF. CDR3 nucleotides: TGTGCCAGCAGCCCCCTTAGGCAGGGCAAAAACATTCAGTACTTC.